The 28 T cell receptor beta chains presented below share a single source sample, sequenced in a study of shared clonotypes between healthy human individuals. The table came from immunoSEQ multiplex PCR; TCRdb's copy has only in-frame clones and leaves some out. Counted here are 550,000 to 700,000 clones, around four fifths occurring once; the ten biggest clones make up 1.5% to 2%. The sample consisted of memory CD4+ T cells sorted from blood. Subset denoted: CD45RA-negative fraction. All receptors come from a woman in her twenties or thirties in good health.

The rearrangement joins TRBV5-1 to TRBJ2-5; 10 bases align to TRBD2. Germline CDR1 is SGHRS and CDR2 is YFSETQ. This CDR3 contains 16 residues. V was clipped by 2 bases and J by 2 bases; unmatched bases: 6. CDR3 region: CASSFGEAGGQETQYF. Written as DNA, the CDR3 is TGCGCCAGCAGCTTCGGGGAAGCGGGAGGGCAAGAGACCCAGTACTTC.

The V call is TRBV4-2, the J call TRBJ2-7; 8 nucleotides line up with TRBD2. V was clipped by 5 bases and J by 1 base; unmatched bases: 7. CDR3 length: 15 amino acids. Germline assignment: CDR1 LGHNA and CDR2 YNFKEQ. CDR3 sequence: CASSRAGRGSYEQYF. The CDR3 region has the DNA TGTGCCAGCAGCAGGGCCGGGAGGGGGTCCTACGAGCAGTACTTC.

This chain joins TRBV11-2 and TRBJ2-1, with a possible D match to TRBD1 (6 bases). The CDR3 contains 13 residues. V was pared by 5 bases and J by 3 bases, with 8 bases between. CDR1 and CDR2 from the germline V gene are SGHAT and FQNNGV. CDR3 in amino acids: CASSPGDYNEQFF. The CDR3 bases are TGTGCCAGCAGCCCAGGGGACTACAATGAGCAGTTCTTC.

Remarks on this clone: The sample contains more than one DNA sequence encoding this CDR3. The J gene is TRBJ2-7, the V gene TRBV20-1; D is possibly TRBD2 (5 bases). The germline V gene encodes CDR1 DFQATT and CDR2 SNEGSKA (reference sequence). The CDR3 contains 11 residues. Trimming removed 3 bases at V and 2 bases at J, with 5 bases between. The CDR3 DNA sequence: TGCAGTGCTAGGGGAGCCTACGAGCAGTACTTC. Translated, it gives CSARGAYEQYF.

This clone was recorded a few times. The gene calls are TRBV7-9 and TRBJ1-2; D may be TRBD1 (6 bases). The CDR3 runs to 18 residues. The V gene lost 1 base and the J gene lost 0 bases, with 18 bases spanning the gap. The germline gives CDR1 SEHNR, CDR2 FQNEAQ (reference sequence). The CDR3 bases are TGTGCCAGCAGCTTAGGTCAGGGGTTTCTAGGCCCTAACTATGGCTACACCTTC. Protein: CASSLGQGFLGPNYGYTF. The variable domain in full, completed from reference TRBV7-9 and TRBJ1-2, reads DTGVSQNPRHKITKRGQNVTFRCDPISEHNRLYWYRQTLGQGPEFLTYFQNEAQLEKSRLLSDRFSAERPKGSFSTLEIQRTEQGDSAMYLCASSLGQGFLGPNYGYTFGSGTRLTVV.

CDR3: CSARTGYNSPLHF. DNA for the CDR3: TGCAGCGCCCGGACGGGCTATAATTCACCCCTCCACTTT. This rearrangement joins TRBV29-1 to TRBJ1-6; D unresolved. Germline V gene lookup returns CDR1 SQVTM and CDR2 ANQGSEA. The CDR3 has 13 amino acids. V was shortened by 7 bases and J by 3 bases, with 10 bases between the two germline ends.

The CDR3 DNA reads TGTGCCAGCTCGACAGGGTACGAGCAGTACTTC. This encodes CASSTGYEQYF. The J gene is TRBJ2-7, the V gene TRBV28; 7 nucleotides agree with TRBD1. J gave up 4 bases and V 8 bases, and 2 bases lay outside the gene matches. There are 11 residues in the CDR3. Germline V gene data show CDR1 as MDHEN and CDR2 as SYDVKM.

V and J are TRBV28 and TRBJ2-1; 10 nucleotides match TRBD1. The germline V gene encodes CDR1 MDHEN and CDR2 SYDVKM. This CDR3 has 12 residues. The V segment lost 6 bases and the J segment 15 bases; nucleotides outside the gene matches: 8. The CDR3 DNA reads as TGTGCCAGCAGGACAGGGGGCGCGGGACCGTTCTTC. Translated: CASRTGGAGPFF.

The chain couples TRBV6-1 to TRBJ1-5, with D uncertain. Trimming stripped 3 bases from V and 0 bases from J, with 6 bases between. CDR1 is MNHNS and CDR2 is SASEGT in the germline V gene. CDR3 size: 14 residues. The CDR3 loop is CASSDWVSNQPQHF. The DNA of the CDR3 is TGTGCCAGCAGTGATTGGGTTAGCAATCAGCCCCAGCATTTT.

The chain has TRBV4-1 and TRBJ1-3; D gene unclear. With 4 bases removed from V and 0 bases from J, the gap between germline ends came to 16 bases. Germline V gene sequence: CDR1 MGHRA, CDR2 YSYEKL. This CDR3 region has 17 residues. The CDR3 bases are TGCGCCAGCAGCCGCTTAGGCTCTACGAACTCTGGAAACACCATATATTTT. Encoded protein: CASSRLGSTNSGNTIYF.

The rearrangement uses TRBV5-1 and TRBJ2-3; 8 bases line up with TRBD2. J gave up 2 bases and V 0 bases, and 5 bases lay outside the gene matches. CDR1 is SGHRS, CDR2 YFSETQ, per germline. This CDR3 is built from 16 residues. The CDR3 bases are TGCGCCAGCAGCTTGGCGGCTAGCGGGTTCACAGATACGCAGTATTTT. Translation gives CASSLAASGFTDTQYF.

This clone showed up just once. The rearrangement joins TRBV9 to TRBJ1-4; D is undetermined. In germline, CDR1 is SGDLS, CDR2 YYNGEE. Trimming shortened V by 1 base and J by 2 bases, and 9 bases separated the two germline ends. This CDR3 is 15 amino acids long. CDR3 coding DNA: TGTGCCAGCAGCGTAAGTGGAGGGACTAATGAAAAACTGTTTTTT. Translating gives CASSVSGGTNEKLFF.

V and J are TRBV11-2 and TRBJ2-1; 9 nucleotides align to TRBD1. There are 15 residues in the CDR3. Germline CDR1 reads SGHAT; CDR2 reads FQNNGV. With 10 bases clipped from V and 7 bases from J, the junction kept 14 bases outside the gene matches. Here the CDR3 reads CATTTSTGGRNEQFF. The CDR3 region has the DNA TGTGCCACCACCACCTCGACAGGGGGGAGGAATGAGCAGTTCTTC.

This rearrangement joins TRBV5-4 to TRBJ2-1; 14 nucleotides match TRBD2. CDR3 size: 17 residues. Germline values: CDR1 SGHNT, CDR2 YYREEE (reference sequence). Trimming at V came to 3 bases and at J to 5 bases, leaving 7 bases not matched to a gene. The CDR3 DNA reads TGTGCCAGCAGCTCCCGGGGACTAGCGGGGGAAAACAATGAGCAGTTCTTC. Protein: CASSSRGLAGENNEQFF.

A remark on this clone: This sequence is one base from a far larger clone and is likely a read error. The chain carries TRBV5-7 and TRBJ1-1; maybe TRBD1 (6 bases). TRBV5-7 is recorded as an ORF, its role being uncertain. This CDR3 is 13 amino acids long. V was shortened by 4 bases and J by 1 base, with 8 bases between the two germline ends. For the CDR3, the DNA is TGTGCCAGCAGCCTGACAGGGAACACTGAAGCTTTCTTT. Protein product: CASSLTGNTEAFF.

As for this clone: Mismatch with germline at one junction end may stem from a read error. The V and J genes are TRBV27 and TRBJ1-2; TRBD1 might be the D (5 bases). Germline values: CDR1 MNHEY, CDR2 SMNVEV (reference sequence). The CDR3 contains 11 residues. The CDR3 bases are TGTGCCAGCAGTTTATCGGTCCCCACAGGTTTC. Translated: CASSLSVPTGF.

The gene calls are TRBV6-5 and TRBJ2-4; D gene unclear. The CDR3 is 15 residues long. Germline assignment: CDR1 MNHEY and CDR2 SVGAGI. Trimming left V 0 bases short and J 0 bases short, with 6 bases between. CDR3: CASSYSRIAKNIQYF. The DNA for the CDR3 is TGTGCCAGCAGTTACTCGCGTATAGCCAAAAACATTCAGTACTTC.

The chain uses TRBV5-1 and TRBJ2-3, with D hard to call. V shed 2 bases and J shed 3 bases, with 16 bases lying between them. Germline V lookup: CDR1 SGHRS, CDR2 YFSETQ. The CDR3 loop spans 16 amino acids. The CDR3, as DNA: TGCGCCAGCAGCTTTGATCCCTCCCGTGGGACAGATACGCAGTATTTT. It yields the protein CASSFDPSRGTDTQYF.

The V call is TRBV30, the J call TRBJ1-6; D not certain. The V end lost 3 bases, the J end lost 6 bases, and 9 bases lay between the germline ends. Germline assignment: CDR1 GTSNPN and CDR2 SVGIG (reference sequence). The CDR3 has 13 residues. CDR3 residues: CAWSQAGNSPLHF. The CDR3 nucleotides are TGTGCCTGGAGCCAGGCGGGTAATTCACCCCTCCACTTT.

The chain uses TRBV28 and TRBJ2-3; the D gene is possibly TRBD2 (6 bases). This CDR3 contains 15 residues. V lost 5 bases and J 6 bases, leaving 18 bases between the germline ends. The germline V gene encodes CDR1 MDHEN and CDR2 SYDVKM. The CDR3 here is CASSPKTRARDTQYF. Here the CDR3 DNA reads TGTGCCAGCAGTCCCAAGACTAGGGCCCGGGATACGCAGTATTTT.

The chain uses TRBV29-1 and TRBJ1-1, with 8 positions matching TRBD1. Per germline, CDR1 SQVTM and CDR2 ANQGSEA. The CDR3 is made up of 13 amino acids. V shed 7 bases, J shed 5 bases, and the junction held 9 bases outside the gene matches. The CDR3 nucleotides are TGCAGCGCCGGACAGGGTTTAGGGACTGAAGCTTTCTTT. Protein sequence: CSAGQGLGTEAFF.

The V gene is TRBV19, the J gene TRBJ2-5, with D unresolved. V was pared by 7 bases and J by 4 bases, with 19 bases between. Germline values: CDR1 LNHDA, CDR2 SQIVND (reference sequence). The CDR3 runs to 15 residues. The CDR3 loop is CASTPASVGGETQYF. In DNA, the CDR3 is TGTGCCAGTACTCCGGCGTCAGTCGGTGGAGAGACCCAGTACTTC.

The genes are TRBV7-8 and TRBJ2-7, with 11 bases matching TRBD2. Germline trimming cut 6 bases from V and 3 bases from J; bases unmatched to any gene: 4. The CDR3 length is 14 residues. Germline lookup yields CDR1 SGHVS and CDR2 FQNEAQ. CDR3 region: CASRAGTSGYEQYF. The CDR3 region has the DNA TGTGCCAGCAGGGCCGGGACTAGCGGCTACGAGCAGTACTTC.

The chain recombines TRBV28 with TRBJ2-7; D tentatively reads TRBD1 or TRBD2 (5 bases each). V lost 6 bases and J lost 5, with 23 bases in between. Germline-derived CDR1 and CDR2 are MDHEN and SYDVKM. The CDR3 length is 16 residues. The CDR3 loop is CASSFRSWGKPHEQYF. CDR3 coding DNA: TGTGCCAGCAGCTTCCGTTCGTGGGGGAAGCCCCACGAGCAGTACTTC.

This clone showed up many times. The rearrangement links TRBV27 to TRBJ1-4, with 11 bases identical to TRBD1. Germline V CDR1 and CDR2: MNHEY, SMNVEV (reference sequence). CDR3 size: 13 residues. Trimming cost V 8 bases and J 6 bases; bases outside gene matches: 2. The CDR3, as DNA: TGTGCCAGCGGACAGGGGGCTTATGAAAAACTGTTTTTT. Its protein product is CASGQGAYEKLFF.

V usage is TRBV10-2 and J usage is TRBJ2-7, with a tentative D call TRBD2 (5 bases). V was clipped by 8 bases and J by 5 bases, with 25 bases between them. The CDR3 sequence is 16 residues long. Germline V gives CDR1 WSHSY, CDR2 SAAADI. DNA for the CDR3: TGCGCCAGCCGTGCCCGCGAGGGAGCTGTCGGTAACGAGCAGTACTTC. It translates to CASRAREGAVGNEQYF.

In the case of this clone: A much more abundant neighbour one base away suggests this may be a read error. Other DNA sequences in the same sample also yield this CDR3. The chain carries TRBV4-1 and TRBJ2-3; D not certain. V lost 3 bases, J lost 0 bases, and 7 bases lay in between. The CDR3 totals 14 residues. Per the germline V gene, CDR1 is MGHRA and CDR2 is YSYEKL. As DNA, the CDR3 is TGCGCCAGCAGCCAGGATCGGAGCACAGATACGCAGTATTTT. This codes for CASSQDRSTDTQYF.

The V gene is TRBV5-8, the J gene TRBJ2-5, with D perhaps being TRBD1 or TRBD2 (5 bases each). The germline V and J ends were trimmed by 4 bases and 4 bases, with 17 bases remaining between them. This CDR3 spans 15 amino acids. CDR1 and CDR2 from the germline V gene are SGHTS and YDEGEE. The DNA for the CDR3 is TGTGCCAGCAGCGGGGGTAGGGTCGCGGCAGAGACCCAGTACTTC. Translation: CASSGGRVAAETQYF.